Below, 10 T cell receptor beta chains from the same sample are listed, as sequenced in a study of response to subunit inactivated influenza vaccine (dated by TCRdb to the late 2010s). The library was built by means of RT-PCR. The reads were generated on an Illumina HiSeq 2500. TCRdb itself trimmed the public reads at Q25 with fastp, ran MiXCR and retained productive beta chains. Every entry covers one CDR3 protein and lists the most common genes and DNA from its rows. This sample holds 710,000 or so distinct CDR3 sequences; around 16% were observed only once. The ten largest clones take up 9.5% to 13% of the sample. The sample consisted of PBMCs from blood, taken roughly 12 days after vaccination. The receptor source for this set is a man in his fifties who received an inactivated influenza vaccine. Donor details come from another sample of the same person, matched by shared clones.

This clonotype was seen only a few times. The chain couples TRBV6-2 or TRBV6-3 to TRBJ2-1; TRBD2 matches 13 bases. The CDR3 covers 16 residues. The ends lost 7 bases at V and 8 bases at J; junction bases unmatched: 11. In germline, CDR1 is MNHEY, CDR2 SVGEGT. CDR3 loop: CASTPRRLAGGDEQFF. The CDR3 DNA reads TGTGCCAGCACCCCCCGGAGACTAGCGGGGGGAGATGAGCAGTTCTTC.

This clonotype was counted between two and nine times. The rearrangement joins TRBV15 to TRBJ2-1, with TRBD2 identical over 11 bases. This CDR3 is built from 17 residues. The V and J ends lost 1 base and 2 bases, in that order; junction bases with no gene match: 4. Germline values: CDR1 LNHNV, CDR2 YYDKDF (reference sequence). As DNA, the CDR3 is TGTGCCACCAGCAGAGGGATTAGCGGGAGGGCCTACAATGAGCAGTTCTTC. Amino acids: CATSRGISGRAYNEQFF. Filled out from reference TRBV15 and TRBJ2-1, the complete variable domain reads DAMVIQNPRYQVTQFGKPVTLSCSQTLNHNVMYWYQQKSSQAPKLLFHYYDKDFNNEADTPDNFQSRRPNTSFCFLDIRSPGLGDTAMYLCATSRGISGRAYNEQFFGPGTRLTVL.

The gene calls are TRBV12-3 or TRBV12-4 and TRBJ2-1, with TRBD1 as a possible D gene (6 bases). The V gene lost 2 bases and the J gene lost 9 bases, with 11 bases spanning the gap. This CDR3 has 13 residues. The CDR3 nucleotides read TGTGCCAGCAGTTTACCCCCCAGGGGTGAGCAGTTCTTC. Protein sequence: CASSLPPRGEQFF.

The J gene is TRBJ2-1, the V gene TRBV29-1, with unresolved D. This CDR3 has 14 residues. Germline CDR1 reads SQVTM; CDR2 reads ANQGSEA. V lost 4 bases and J lost 2, with 12 bases in between. The CDR3 sequence is CSVAQKGTYNEQFF. The CDR3 bases are TGCAGCGTTGCCCAAAAAGGCACCTACAATGAGCAGTTCTTC.

J is TRBJ2-1 and V is TRBV2, with D maybe TRBD2 (6 bases). The CDR3 sequence is 14 residues long. The V gene lost 1 base and the J gene lost 7 bases, with 11 bases spanning the gap. From germline, CDR1 is SNHLY and CDR2 FYNNEI. Here the CDR3 DNA reads TGTGCCAGCAGTGAAGGGTGGGAGGTAAATGAGCAGTTCTTC. It encodes CASSEGWEVNEQFF.

This clonotype appeared a few times. The chain recombines TRBV7-2 with TRBJ2-7; 10 positions match TRBD2. The junction had 5 bases not matched to a gene; V was cut back by 3 bases and J by 0 bases. Germline-derived CDR1 and CDR2 are SGHTA and FQGNSA. The CDR3 loop spans 16 amino acids. The CDR3: CASSFGLAGASYEQYF. Here the CDR3 DNA reads TGTGCCAGCAGCTTCGGGCTAGCGGGAGCCTCCTACGAGCAGTACTTC.

The chain recombines TRBV14 with TRBJ2-7, with D maybe TRBD2 (5 bases). V dropped 5 bases and J dropped 5 bases, with 19 bases sitting between them. The CDR3 is 15 residues long. Germline V gene sequence: CDR1 SGHDN, CDR2 FVKESK. The CDR3 nucleotides are TGTGCCAGCAGCTTTTACTTCGGGGTAGGGAACGAGCAGTACTTC. Encoded protein: CASSFYFGVGNEQYF.

V is TRBV29-1 and J is TRBJ2-3; D possibly corresponds to TRBD1 (6 bases). Trimming cost V 5 bases and J 2 bases, with 11 bases left between them. Germline CDR1 and CDR2: SQVTM and ANQGSEA. The CDR3 length is 13 residues. The CDR3 sequence: CSVWTDDTDTQYF. The CDR3 nucleotides are TGCAGCGTTTGGACAGATGACACAGATACGCAGTATTTT.

This clonotype was detected only a few times. The chain has TRBV20-1 and TRBJ1-5, with D unclear. V lost 6 bases and J lost 0, with 18 bases in between. CDR1 is DFQATT, CDR2 SNEGSKA, per germline (reference sequence). The CDR3 loop spans 16 amino acids. CDR3 DNA: TGCAGTGCCTCTAGCGTGAGAGGAGCTAGCAATCAGCCCCAGCATTTT. It encodes CSASSVRGASNQPQHF.

The V and J genes are TRBV12-3 or TRBV12-4 and TRBJ2-5; a possible D gene is TRBD1 (5 bases). The CDR3 sequence is 15 residues long. Trimming cost V 3 bases and J 7 bases, with 18 bases left between them. The CDR3 DNA sequence: TGTGCCAGCAGTTTGCCAGGGTCATCATTTAGGACCCAGTACTTC. Amino acid sequence: CASSLPGSSFRTQYF.